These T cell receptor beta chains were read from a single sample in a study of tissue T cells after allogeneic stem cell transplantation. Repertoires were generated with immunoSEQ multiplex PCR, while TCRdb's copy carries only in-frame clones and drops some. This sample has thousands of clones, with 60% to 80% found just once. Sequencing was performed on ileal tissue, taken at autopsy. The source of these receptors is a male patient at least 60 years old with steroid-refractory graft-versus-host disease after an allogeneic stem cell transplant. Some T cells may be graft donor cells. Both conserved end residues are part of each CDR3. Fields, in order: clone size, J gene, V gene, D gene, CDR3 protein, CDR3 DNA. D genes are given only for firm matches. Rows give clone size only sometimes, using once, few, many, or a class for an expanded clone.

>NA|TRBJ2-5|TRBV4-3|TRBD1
CASSQTLDREETQYF
TGCGCCAGCAGCCAAACCCTGGACAGGGAAGAGACCCAGTACTTC
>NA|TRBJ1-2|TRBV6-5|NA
CASIPTGVGGYTF
TGTGCCAGCATCCCGACAGGCGTCGGTGGCTACACCTTC
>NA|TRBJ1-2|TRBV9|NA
CASSVEDLSNYGYTF
TGTGCCAGCAGCGTAGAGGACCTATCTAACTATGGCTACACCTTC
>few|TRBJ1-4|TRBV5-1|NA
CASSSAGMGEKLFF
TGCGCCAGCAGCTCCGCGGGGATGGGGGAAAAACTGTTTTTT
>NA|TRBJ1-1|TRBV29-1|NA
CSVEQGLGTEAFF
TGCAGCGTTGAACAGGGGTTGGGCACTGAAGCTTTCTTT
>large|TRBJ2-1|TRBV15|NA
CASSEGGTGNEQFF
TGTGCCAGCTCGGAAGGGGGGACTGGTAATGAGCAGTTCTTC
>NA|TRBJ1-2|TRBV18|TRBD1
CASSPGTATNYGYTF
TGTGCCAGCTCGCCCGGGACAGCCACTAACTATGGCTACACCTTC
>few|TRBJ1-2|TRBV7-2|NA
CASSLQQGPYGYTF
TGTGCCAGCAGCCTACAACAGGGTCCTTATGGCTACACCTTC
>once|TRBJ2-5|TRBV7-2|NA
CASSRQVRETQYF
TGTGCCAGCAGTCGACAGGTCCGGGAAACCCAGTACTTC
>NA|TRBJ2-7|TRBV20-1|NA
CSAYSNYEQYF
TGCAGTGCTTACAGCAACTACGAGCAGTACTTC
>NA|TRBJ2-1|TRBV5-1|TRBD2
CASSLGGLAGVNEQFF
TGCGCCAGCAGCTTGGGTGGACTAGCGGGGGTTAATGAGCAGTTCTTC
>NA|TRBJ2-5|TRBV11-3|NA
CASSPIHRPQETQYF
TGTGCCAGCAGCCCGATACATAGGCCTCAAGAGACCCAGTACTTC
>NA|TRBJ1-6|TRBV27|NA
CASSSEGLGYNSPLHF
TGTGCCAGCAGTTCGGAGGGGCTGGGATATAATTCACCCCTCCACTTT
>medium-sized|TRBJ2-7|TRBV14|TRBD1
CASSQAWGTATYEQYF
TGTGCCAGCAGCCAAGCTTGGGGGACAGCAACCTACGAGCAGTACTTC
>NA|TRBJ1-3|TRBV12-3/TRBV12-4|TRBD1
CASRSSGGYTIYF
TGTGCCAGCAGGTCTTCAGGGGGATACACCATATATTTT
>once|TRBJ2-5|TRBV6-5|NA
CASSLRWIETQYF
TGTGCCAGCAGCCTAAGGTGGATTGAGACCCAGTACTTC
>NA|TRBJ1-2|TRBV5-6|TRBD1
CASFGQGIYGYTF
TGTGCCAGCTTCGGACAGGGTATCTATGGCTACACCTTC
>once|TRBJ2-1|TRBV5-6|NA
CASSLAGWSGSYNEQFF
TGTGCCAGCAGCTTGGCCGGGTGGTCTGGGTCCTACAATGAGCAGTTCTTC
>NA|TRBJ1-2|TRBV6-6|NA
CASSYQVRLYGYTF
TGTGCCAGCAGTTACCAGGTTCGACTCTATGGCTACACCTTC
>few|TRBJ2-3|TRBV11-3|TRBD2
CASSLRTSGGADTQYF
TGTGCCAGCAGCCTACGGACTAGCGGGGGAGCAGATACGCAGTATTTT
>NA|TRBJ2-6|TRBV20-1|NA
CSASQSRGSSGANVLTF
TGCAGTGCTAGTCAATCGAGGGGTAGCTCTGGGGCCAACGTCCTGACTTTC
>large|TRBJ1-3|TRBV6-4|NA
CASDGGLGWPGNTIYF
TGTGCCAGCGATGGGGGTTTGGGGTGGCCCGGAAACACCATATATTTT
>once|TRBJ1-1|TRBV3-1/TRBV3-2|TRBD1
CASSQDQGGRDTEAFF
TGTGCCAGCAGCCAAGATCAGGGGGGAAGAGACACTGAAGCTTTCTTT
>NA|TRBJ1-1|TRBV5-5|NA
CASSRGVRASNTEAFF
TGTGCCAGCAGCCGGGGAGTGCGGGCCTCGAACACTGAAGCTTTCTTT
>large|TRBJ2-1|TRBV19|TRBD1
CASRTGPLPNNEQFF
TGTGCCAGTCGGACAGGCCCCTTACCCAACAATGAGCAGTTCTTC
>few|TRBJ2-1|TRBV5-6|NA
CASSFPAAVDEQFF
TGTGCCAGCAGCTTCCCCGCGGCGGTGGATGAGCAGTTCTTC
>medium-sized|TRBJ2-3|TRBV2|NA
CASSPMTASTDTQYF
TGTGCCAGCAGTCCAATGACAGCGAGCACAGATACGCAGTATTTT
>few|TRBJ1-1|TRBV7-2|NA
CASSLAGLGVNTEAFF
TGTGCCAGCAGCTTAGCGGGTCTAGGGGTAAACACTGAAGCTTTCTTT
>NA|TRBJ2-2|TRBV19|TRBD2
CASTSGLAARELFF
TGTGCCAGTACCTCCGGACTAGCTGCTCGGGAGCTGTTTTTT
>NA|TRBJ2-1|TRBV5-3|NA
CARSSKGSTNNEQFF
TGTGCCAGAAGCTCGAAGGGGTCTACGAACAATGAGCAGTTCTTC
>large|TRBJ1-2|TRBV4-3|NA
CASSHELYGYTF
TGCGCCAGCAGCCATGAACTCTATGGCTACACCTTC
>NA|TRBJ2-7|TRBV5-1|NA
CASSLETGLTPYEQYF
TGCGCCAGCAGTTTGGAGACGGGACTGACGCCCTACGAGCAGTACTTC
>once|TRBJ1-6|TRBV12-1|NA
CASSFCPRQGKTYNSPLHF
TGTGCCAGCAGCTTTTGTCCACGACAGGGGAAAACCTATAATTCACCCCTCCACTTT
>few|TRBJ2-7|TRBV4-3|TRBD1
CASSQDTGTGGSEQYF
TGCGCCAGCAGCCAAGATACCGGGACAGGGGGGTCCGAGCAGTACTTC
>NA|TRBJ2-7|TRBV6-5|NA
CASSYSNPATGQYF
TGTGCCAGCAGTTACTCGAACCCCGCGACAGGGCAGTACTTC
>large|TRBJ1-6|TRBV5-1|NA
CASSHPGDYSPLHF
TGCGCCAGCAGCCACCCTGGGGACTATTCACCCCTCCACTTT
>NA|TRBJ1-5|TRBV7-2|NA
CASSLRPQSNQPQHF
TGTGCCAGCAGCTTACGGCCCCAGAGCAATCAGCCCCAGCATTTT
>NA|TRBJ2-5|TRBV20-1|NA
CSAPILSAQYF
TGCAGTGCACCTATCTTGTCGGCCCAGTACTTC
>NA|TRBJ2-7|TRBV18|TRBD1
CASAAGQGLNEQYF
TGTGCCAGCGCTGCGGGACAGGGATTGAACGAGCAGTACTTC
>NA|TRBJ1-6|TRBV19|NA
CASSITGQNSPLHF
TGTGCCAGTAGTATAACGGGACAAAATTCACCCCTCCACTTT
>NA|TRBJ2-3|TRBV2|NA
CASSEGTSSTDTQYF
TGTGCCAGCAGTGAAGGCACCTCTAGCACAGATACGCAGTATTTT
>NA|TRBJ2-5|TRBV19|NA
CASSITGGPQETQYF
TGTGCCAGTAGTATAACTGGGGGGCCTCAGGAGACCCAGTACTTC